Below, one TCR beta chain is given with its context. As handled by the study authors: For nucleated cells, counts were estimated from reference gene primer amplification. Using immunoSEQ multiplex PCR, the repertoire was profiled, and TCRdb retains in-frame clones only, with some absent. V, J and clone size were drawn from that table, and D and trimming were deduced from the DNA. This table has roughly 97,000 clones, about nine tenths appearing once. These data belong to a study of blood T cell repertoires in COVID-19. For the study at large: Samples came from the United States, Italy and Spain, spanning acute and convalescent COVID-19.

This CDR3 region has 15 residues. Germline V gene lookup returns CDR1 MDHEN and CDR2 SYDVKM. Trimming pared 6 bases from V and 6 bases from J, leaving 18 bases between. This sequence originates from a man aged 60 to 69 with acute or convalescent COVID-19. The specimen was peripheral blood. The chain has TRBV28 and TRBJ1-5; D is undetermined. In DNA form, the CDR3 reads TGTGCCAGCAGGGACTTTGGTTTTCGATTTCAGCCCCAGCATTTT. Its translation: CASRDFGFRFQPQHF.